This T cell receptor (beta chain) was identified in a study of T cell responses to AZD1222 COVID-19 vaccine. Sequencing was performed with immunoSEQ multiplex PCR; in TCRdb, only in-frame clones are kept and a portion is missing. Here the sample spans tens of thousands of clones, about 87% being singletons. CDR1 and CDR2 (germline): LGHDT, YNNKEL (reference sequence). The CDR3 spans 16 residues. V gave up 0 bases and J gave up 0 bases, with 10 bases separating them. Worth noting for this clone: The antigen is unknown.

Findings of the study overall: Donors were mostly white British, more females; clonal diversity possibly underestimated. Repertoires were obtained only post-peak T cell response.

The source of this sequence is an adult who received the AZD1222 COVID-19 vaccine. Sequenced here: peripheral blood, sampled 28 days after the second AZD1222 dose. V is TRBV3-1 (or the pseudogene TRBV3-2) and J is TRBJ2-3, with no clear D. CDR3 bases: TGTGCCAGCAGCCAAGAATACTCTTTTAGCACAGATACGCAGTATTTT. This translates into CASSQEYSFSTDTQYF.